This T cell receptor beta chain was identified during a study of PD-1 blockade in classical Hodgkin lymphoma. General study findings and limits: Factors driving the repertoire differences, possibly disease activity or prior therapy, remain undefined. Whereas CD4+ TCR diversity had risen significantly by C4D1, CD8+ TCR diversity had not.

Remarks on this clone: No antigen is known for it.

Sequencing was performed with immunoSEQ multiplex PCR; in TCRdb, only in-frame clones are kept and a portion is missing. Of 25,000 to 35,000 clones listed, less than 80% were seen once; the top ten hold 0.5% to 0.7%. As to time point: cycle 4 day 1 (C4D1), after five to seven weeks of nivolumab. The patients all showed relapse after autologous stem cell transplantation, while their brentuximab vedotin exposure varied. Investigators isolated CD4+ T cells from thawed PBMCs through magnetic negative selection. Patients had relapsed/refractory classical Hodgkin lymphoma with complete response, partial response or progressive disease as best response. CDR1 SEHNR and CDR2 FQNEAQ come from the germline V gene (reference sequence). This CDR3 contains 14 residues. The junction had 5 bases not matched to a gene; V was cut back by 5 bases and J by 4 bases.

The V gene is TRBV7-9, the J gene TRBJ1-5; TRBD1 matches at 7 bases. This sequence originates from a human donor with classical Hodgkin lymphoma. The sample consisted of CD4+ T cells from blood, taken before the fourth cycle of nivolumab. As DNA, the CDR3 is TGTGCCAGCAGCGCCGGGACAGATAATCAGCCCCAGCATTTT. Translation: CASSAGTDNQPQHF.